This T cell receptor beta chain originates from a study of a mutant IDH1 vaccine in newly diagnosed glioma. At the level of the study: Patients under treatment included about 60% males and about 40% females and had a mean age of about 37 years.

This CDR3 region has 15 residues. V was clipped by 4 bases and J by 5 bases; unmatched bases: 7. Germline V lookup: CDR1 SGHRS, CDR2 YFSETQ. As for this clone: Its cognate antigen is unknown.

Assay: immunoSEQ multiplex PCR; the TCRdb copy retains only in-frame clones and omits some. The top ten clones hold about 4.2% of a sample with approximately 66,000 clones, around 84% of them seen once. Noted time point: week 35, safety follow-up. The investigators gave 300 ug of mutant IDH1 20-mer peptide in each vaccine dose, together with topical imiquimod. This sequence was found in a man under 40 with glioma. V gene TRBV5-1 combines with J gene TRBJ1-1; 11 nucleotides agree with TRBD1. The sample here was PBMCs, taken from a glioma patient whose treatment included an IDH1 peptide vaccine. In DNA, the CDR3 is TGCGCCAGCAGCCCCGGACAGGGGGCTTGGACTGAAGCTTTCTTT. It specifies CASSPGQGAWTEAFF.